This TCR beta chain was recorded in a study of cytomegalovirus exposure and HLA in healthy donors. Study findings and constraints: According to a later analysis, donors in an Asian-associated ancestry cluster reportedly had fewer N-insertions than the approximately 670-donor mean.

Remarks on this clone: What it binds is unknown.

In germline, CDR1 is SGHTA, CDR2 FQGNSA. The CDR3 covers 16 residues. V dropped 1 base and J dropped 0 bases, with 13 bases sitting between them. The PCR employed 60 Vbeta primers together with 13 Jbeta primers. In the authors' workflow: Roughly 10 million shared chains were among around 78 million unique TCR beta chains counted in a later analysis. Produced via immunoSEQ multiplex PCR; TCRdb's table is partial and in-frame only. The D gene and trimming were derived from the DNA, and the V and J assignments and clone size from that table. The repertoire has approximately 35,000 clones, 70% to 85% of them found once; the top ten carry less than 4%.

The chain combines TRBV7-2 with TRBJ2-7; a possible D gene is TRBD2 (6 bases). This sequence was found in a young woman in good health and CMV-seronegative. The sample consisted of PBMCs. CDR3 DNA sequence: TGTGCCAGCAGCTTAGTGTACGCGGGGAGCTCCTACGAGCAGTACTTC. Translating it yields CASSLVYAGSSYEQYF.